These 16 T cell receptor beta chains came from one sample sequenced in a study of cytomegalovirus exposure and HLA in healthy donors (dated by TCRdb to 2017 to 2019). The library was made by the immunoSEQ multiplex PCR assay. A mixture of 60 forward primers for TCR Vbeta segments and 13 reverse primers for TCR Jbeta segments was used in the multiplex PCR. TCRdb limited this immuneACCESS table to in-frame rearrangements with V and J called. A share of clones is missing; checked studies link under half to unresolved V genes, and the rest is unexplained. In all, the sample holds roughly 97,000 clones, and over 75% of those were seen once. The ten top clones hold 5.8% of the sample. The specimen was PBMCs. Receptors were obtained from a man aged 60 to 69 in good health and CMV-seropositive.

This sequence joins TRBV19 and TRBJ2-3; maybe TRBD2 (5 bases). The CDR3 has 12 residues. The V end was cut by 8 bases, the J end by 8 bases, with 14 bases between. Germline V gene data show CDR1 as LNHDA and CDR2 as SQIVND (reference sequence). CDR3 DNA sequence: TGTGCCAGTGGCCTAGCAATGGGTACGCAGTATTTT. Encoded protein: CASGLAMGTQYF.

V usage is TRBV7-9 and J usage is TRBJ2-2; 7 bases are a match to TRBD2. With V trimmed by 3 bases and J by 7 bases, 8 bases remained unmatched. Germline values: CDR1 SEHNR, CDR2 FQNEAQ (reference sequence). CDR3 length equals 15 residues. The CDR3 sequence is CASSFGGRIVGELFF. CDR3 bases: TGTGCCAGCAGCTTCGGGGGGAGAATTGTCGGGGAGCTGTTTTTT.

This chain uses TRBV7-2 with TRBJ2-5; 8 bases are a match to TRBD2. V was clipped by 3 bases and J by 2 bases; unmatched bases: 5. The CDR3 is 15 residues long. Germline CDR1 SGHTA, CDR2 FQGNSA. CDR3 sequence: CASSLAGGLQETQYF. The CDR3 region has the DNA TGTGCCAGCAGCTTGGCGGGGGGACTACAAGAGACCCAGTACTTC.

This clone was observed a single time. The chain combines TRBV18 with TRBJ1-2; D is undetermined. Germline values: CDR1 KGHSH, CDR2 LQKENI. The CDR3 sequence is 14 residues long. V shed 0 bases and J shed 1 base, with 6 bases lying between them. As DNA, the CDR3 is TGTGCCAGCTCACCACCTATATATAACTATGGCTACACCTTC. Its protein product is CASSPPIYNYGYTF.

This sequence joins TRBV10-1 and TRBJ1-1; possibly TRBD1 for D (6 bases). Germline CDR1 is WNHNN and CDR2 is SYGVQD (reference sequence). This CDR3 spans 13 amino acids. The germline V and J ends were trimmed by 4 bases and 1 base, with 7 bases remaining between them. CDR3 sequence: CASSGQANTEAFF. In DNA form, the CDR3 reads TGCGCCAGCAGTGGACAGGCGAACACTGAAGCTTTCTTT.

The V call is TRBV7-8, the J call TRBJ1-4; D possibly corresponds to TRBD1 (6 bases). The CDR3 has 14 amino acids. CDR1 and CDR2 from the germline V gene are SGHVS and FQNEAQ. Trimming removed 4 bases from V and 3 bases from J, with 9 bases in between. CDR3: CASSYTGPNEKLFF. CDR3 DNA: TGTGCCAGCAGCTATACAGGGCCTAATGAAAAACTGTTTTTT.

This sequence joins TRBV19 and TRBJ1-2; 9 bases align to TRBD1. After removal of 10 bases from V and 6 bases from J, the junction contained 6 bases not matched to a gene. The CDR3 spans 12 residues. The germline gives CDR1 LNHDA, CDR2 SQIVND (reference sequence). CDR3 coding DNA: TGTGCCATCCGAGGGACAGGGAATGGCTACACCTTC. It codes for CAIRGTGNGYTF.

V gene TRBV10-2 combines with J gene TRBJ2-3, with TRBD2 matching over 12 bases. The CDR3 is 17 residues long. Germline trimming cut 11 bases from V and 5 bases from J; bases unmatched to any gene: 17. Looked up from germline, CDR1 is WSHSY and CDR2 is SAAADI. CDR3 sequence reads: CAVQGASGGAGLDTQYF. CDR3 in DNA: TGCGCCGTCCAGGGGGCTAGCGGGGGGGCCGGGTTAGATACGCAGTATTTT.

V and J are TRBV2 and TRBJ1-4, with D perhaps matching TRBD1 (5 bases). CDR1 and CDR2 (germline): SNHLY, FYNNEI. The CDR3 is 15 amino acids. Trimming pared 1 base from V and 11 bases from J, leaving 17 bases between. The CDR3 nucleotides read TGTGCCAGCAGTGAAGAAGGAGGGGCGTTAGTGAAACTGTTTTTT. This sequence encodes CASSEEGGALVKLFF. Based on the CDR3 plus reference TRBV2 and TRBJ1-4, the full variable domain is EPEVTQTPSHQVTQMGQEVILRCVPISNHLYFYWYRQILGQKVEFLVSFYNNEISEKSEIFDDQFSVERPDGSNFTLKIRSTKLEDSAMYFCASSEEGGALVKLFFGSGTQLSVL.

This sequence joins TRBV5-1 and TRBJ1-2; D is possibly TRBD1 (6 bases). The germline V gene encodes CDR1 SGHRS and CDR2 YFSETQ. This CDR3 comprises 14 residues. The V and J ends lost 0 bases and 2 bases respectively, with 8 bases between them. The DNA of the CDR3 is TGCGCCAGCAGCTTGGTGCAGGGGAACTATGGCTACACCTTC. Translated, it gives CASSLVQGNYGYTF.

V usage is TRBV4-3 and J usage is TRBJ1-5, with 7 bases that match TRBD1. CDR1 is LGHNA, CDR2 YSLEER, per germline. With 0 bases clipped from V and 2 bases from J, the junction kept 4 bases outside the gene matches. CDR3 size: 16 residues. CDR3 sequence (DNA): TGCGCCAGCAGCCAAGATGCCAGGGGGGGCAATCAGCCCCAGCATTTT. It encodes CASSQDARGGNQPQHF.

The chain employs TRBV5-1 and TRBJ1-2, with D tentatively TRBD1 (5 bases). The CDR3 totals 15 residues. Germline values: CDR1 SGHRS, CDR2 YFSETQ. The V end lost 2 bases, the J end lost 7 bases, and 18 bases lay between the germline ends. CDR3 amino acids: CASSFSVGDSTGYTF. Written as DNA, the CDR3 is TGCGCCAGCAGCTTTAGTGTTGGAGACAGTACTGGCTACACCTTC.

The chain is built from TRBV7-9 and TRBJ2-5; TRBD1 agrees at 8 bases. CDR3 length equals 16 residues. The germline CDR1 and CDR2 sequences are SEHNR and FQNEAQ (reference sequence). V shed 1 base, J shed 5 bases, and the junction held 9 bases outside the gene matches. Here the CDR3 DNA reads TGTGCCAGCAGCTTAGGAGGAGACAGGGGAACGGAGACCCAGTACTTC. Protein product: CASSLGGDRGTETQYF.

This rearrangement joins TRBV27 to TRBJ2-5; TRBD1 agrees at 10 bases. The end of the DNA fits TRBJ2-7 better, so the J call may be wrong. Germline V gene data show CDR1 as MNHEY and CDR2 as SMNVEV (reference sequence). The CDR3 has 15 residues. The CDR3 here is CASSLGTGDTYEQYF. CDR3 DNA: TGTGCCAGCAGTTTAGGGACAGGGGATACCTACGAGCAGTACTTC.

The gene calls are TRBV6-1 and TRBJ2-1; the D gene is possibly TRBD1 (5 bases). V was pared by 5 bases and J by 15 bases, with 11 bases between. The CDR3 is made up of 10 amino acids. Germline-derived CDR1 and CDR2 are MNHNS and SASEGT. CDR3 region: CASSPIDRFF. CDR3 coding DNA: TGTGCCAGCAGTCCCATCGACAGGTTCTTC.

CDR3 nucleotides: TGCGCCAGCAGCCAACCTAACAGGGGAACTAACTATGGCTACACCTTC. Translation gives CASSQPNRGTNYGYTF. The chain employs TRBV4-1 and TRBJ1-2; TRBD1 matches 7 bases. Germline CDR1 MGHRA, CDR2 YSYEKL. The length of the CDR3 is 16 residues. With 2 bases clipped from V and 0 bases from J, the junction kept 6 bases outside the gene matches.